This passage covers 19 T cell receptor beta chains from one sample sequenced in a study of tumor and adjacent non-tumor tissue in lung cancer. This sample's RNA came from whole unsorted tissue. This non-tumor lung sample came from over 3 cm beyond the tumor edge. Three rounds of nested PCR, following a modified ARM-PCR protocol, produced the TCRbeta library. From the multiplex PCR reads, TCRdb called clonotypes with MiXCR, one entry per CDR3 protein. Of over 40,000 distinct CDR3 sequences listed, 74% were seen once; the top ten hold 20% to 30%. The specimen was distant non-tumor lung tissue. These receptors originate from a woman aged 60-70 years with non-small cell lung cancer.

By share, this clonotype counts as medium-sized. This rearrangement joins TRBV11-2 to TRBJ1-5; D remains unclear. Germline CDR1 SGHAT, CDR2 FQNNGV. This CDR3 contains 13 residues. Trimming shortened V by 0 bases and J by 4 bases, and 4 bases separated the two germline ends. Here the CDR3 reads CASSLEYNQPQHF. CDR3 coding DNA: TGTGCCAGCAGCTTAGAGTATAATCAGCCCCAGCATTTT. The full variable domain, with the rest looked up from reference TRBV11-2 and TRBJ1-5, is EAGVAQSPRYKIIEKRQSVAFWCNPISGHATLYWYQQILGQGPKLLIQFQNNGVVDDSQLPKDRFSAERLKGVDSTLKIQPAKLEDSAVYLCASSLEYNQPQHFGDGTRLSIL.

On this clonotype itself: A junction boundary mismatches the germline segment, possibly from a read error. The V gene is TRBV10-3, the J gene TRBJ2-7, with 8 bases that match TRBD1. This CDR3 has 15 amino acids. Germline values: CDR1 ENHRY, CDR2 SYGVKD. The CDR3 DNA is TGTGCTATCAGGGCAACGGACAGGGAAGAAGGCGACCAGTACTTC. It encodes CAIRATDREEGDQYF.

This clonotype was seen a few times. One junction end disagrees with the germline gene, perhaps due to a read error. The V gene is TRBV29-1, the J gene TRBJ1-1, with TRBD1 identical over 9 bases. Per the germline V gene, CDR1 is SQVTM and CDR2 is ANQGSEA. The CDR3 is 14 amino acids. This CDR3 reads CNVSSGTGTSEAFF. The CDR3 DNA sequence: TGCAACGTTTCCTCCGGGACAGGGACGTCTGAAGCTTTCTTT.

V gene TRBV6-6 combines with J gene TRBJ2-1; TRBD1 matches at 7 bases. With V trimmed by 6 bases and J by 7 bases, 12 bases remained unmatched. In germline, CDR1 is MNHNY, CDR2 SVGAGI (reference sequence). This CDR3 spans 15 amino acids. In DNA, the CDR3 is TGTGCCAGCAGAAAAGGGCTAGTGGGACAGAATGAGCAGTTCTTC. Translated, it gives CASRKGLVGQNEQFF.

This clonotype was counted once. CDR3 sequence reads: CARDQDSAGEAFF. The CDR3 DNA sequence: TGCGCCAGGGACCAAGATTCTGCAGGGGAAGCTTTCTTT. The chain combines TRBV4-3 with TRBJ1-1; the D gene is possibly TRBD1 (5 bases). Trimming shortened V by 9 bases and J by 8 bases, and 19 bases separated the two germline ends. CDR3 length: 13 amino acids. Germline V gives CDR1 LGHNA, CDR2 YSLEER.

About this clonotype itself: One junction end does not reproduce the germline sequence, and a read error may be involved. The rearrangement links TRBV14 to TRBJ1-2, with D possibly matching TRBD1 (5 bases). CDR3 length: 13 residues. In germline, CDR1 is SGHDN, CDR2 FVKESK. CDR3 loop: CARSHTRDGASTF. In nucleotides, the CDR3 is TGTGCCAGGAGCCACACCCGAGACGGGGCTAGCACCTTC.

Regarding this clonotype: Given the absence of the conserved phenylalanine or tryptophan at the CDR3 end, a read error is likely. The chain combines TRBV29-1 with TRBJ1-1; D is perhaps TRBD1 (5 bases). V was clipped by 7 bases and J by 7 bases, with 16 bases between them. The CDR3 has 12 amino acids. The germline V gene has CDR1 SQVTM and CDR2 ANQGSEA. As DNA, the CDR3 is TGCAGCGCTTCCCTCCGGGACGATGAAGCTTTCCTT. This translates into CSASLRDDEAFL.

The DNA for the CDR3 is TGCAGTCCCCAGGGGGTCAGGATTGCTAACTATGGCTACACCTTC. Its protein product is CSPQGVRIANYGYTF. This chain joins TRBV29-1 and TRBJ1-2, with 7 bases that match TRBD1. There are 15 residues in the CDR3. Germline CDR1 and CDR2: SQVTM and ANQGSEA.

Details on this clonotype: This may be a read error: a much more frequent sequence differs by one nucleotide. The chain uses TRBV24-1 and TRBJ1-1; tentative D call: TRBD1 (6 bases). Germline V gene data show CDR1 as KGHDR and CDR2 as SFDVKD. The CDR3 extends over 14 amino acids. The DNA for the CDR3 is TGTGCCACCAGACAGGGTTGGGGGGACACTGAAGCTATCTTT. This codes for CATRQGWGDTEAIF.

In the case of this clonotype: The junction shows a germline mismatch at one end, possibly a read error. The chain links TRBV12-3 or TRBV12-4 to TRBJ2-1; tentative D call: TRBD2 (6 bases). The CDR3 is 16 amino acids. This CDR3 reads CTSSPRLVQRGDGQFF. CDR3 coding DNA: TGTACCAGCAGTCCACGACTAGTCCAACGTGGGGATGGGCAGTTCTTC.

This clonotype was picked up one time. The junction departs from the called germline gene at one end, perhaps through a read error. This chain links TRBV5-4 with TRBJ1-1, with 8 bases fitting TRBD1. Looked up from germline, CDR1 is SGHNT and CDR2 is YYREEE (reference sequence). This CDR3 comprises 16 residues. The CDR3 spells CASSSDNRGRNTEAFF. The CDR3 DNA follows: TGTGCTAGCAGCTCGGACAACAGGGGGAGAAACACTGAAGCTTTCTTT.

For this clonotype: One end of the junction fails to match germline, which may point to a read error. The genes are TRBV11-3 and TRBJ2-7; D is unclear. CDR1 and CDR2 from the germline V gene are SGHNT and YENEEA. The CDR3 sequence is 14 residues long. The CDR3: CASSSDTETYEQHF. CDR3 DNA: TGTGCCAGCAGCTCAGATACGGAAACCTACGAGCAGCACTTC.

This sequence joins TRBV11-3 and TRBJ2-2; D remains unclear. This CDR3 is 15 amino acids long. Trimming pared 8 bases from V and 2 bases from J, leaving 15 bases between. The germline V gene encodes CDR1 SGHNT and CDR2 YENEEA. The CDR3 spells CASRPGDNNTGELFF. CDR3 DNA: TGTGCCAGCCGCCCAGGAGACAACAACACCGGGGAGCTGTTTTTT.

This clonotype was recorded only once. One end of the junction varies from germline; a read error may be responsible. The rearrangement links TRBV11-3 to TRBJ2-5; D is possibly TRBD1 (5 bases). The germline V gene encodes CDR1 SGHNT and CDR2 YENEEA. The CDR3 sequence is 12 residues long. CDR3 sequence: CASGGHQETQYF. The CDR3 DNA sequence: TGTGCCAGCGGCGGACATCAAGAGACCCAATACTTC.

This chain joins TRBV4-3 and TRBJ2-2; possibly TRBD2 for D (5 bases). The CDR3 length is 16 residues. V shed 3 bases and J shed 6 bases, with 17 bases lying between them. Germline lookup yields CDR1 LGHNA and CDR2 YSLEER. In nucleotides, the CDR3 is TGCGCCAGCAGCCATCAACTAGTGGGAGTTGCCGGGGAGCTGTTTTTT. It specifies CASSHQLVGVAGELFF.

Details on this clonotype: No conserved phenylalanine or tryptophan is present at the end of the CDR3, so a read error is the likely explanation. CDR3 residues: CANSQTDQGYNSPLHY. DNA of the CDR3: TGCGCCAACAGCCAGACGGACCAGGGCTATAATTCACCCCTCCACTAT. The chain carries TRBV4-3 and TRBJ1-6, with a tentative D call TRBD1 (5 bases). This CDR3 region has 16 residues. The germline CDR1 and CDR2 sequences are LGHNA and YSLEER.

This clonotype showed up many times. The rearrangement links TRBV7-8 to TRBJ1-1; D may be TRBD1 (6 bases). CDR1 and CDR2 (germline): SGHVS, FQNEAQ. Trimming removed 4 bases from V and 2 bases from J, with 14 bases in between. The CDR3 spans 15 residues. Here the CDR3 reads CASSSQTGRNTEAFF. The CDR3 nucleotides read TGTGCCAGCAGCTCCCAAACAGGGCGCAACACTGAAGCTTTCTTT.

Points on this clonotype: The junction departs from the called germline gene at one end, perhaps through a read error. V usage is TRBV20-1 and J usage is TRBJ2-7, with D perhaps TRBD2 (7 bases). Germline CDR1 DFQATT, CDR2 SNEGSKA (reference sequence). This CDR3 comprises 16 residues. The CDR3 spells CSTRDGSGDITYEQYF. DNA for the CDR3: TGCAGTACTAGAGATGGGAGCGGGGACATCACCTACGAGCAGTACTTC.

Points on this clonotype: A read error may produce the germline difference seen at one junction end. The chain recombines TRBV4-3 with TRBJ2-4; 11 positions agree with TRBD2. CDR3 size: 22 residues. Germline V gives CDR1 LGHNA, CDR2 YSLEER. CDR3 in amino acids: CASSQGAGLAGGIRLAKNIQYF. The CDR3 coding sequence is TGCGCCAGCAGCCAAGGTGCAGGGCTAGCGGGAGGCATCCGGTTAGCCAAAAACATTCAGTATTTC.